This is a list of T cell receptor beta chains from one sample in a study of blood T cell repertoires in COVID-19. Clones were sequenced by immunoSEQ multiplex PCR, and TCRdb holds only the in-frame ones, with some missing. The sample has fewer than 300,000 clones; around 81% are singletons. The sample comprised peripheral blood. These receptors originate from a woman aged 55 to 70 with active or convalescent COVID-19. The CDR3 runs from the conserved cysteine through the conserved F or W. D genes are given only for firm matches. The size entry is marked missing in some rows and otherwise reads once, few, many or a size class.

NA	TRBV25-1	NA	TRBJ2-6	TGTGCCAGCAGTGACCGGAGGGGTTCTGGGGCCAACGTCCTGACTTTC	CASSDRRGSGANVLTF
TRBD1	TRBV5-1	NA	TRBJ1-6	TGCGCCAGCAGCTGGCGGAGGACAGGGGGCGATTCACCCCTCCACTTT	CASSWRRTGGDSPLHF
NA	TRBV27	NA	TRBJ1-4	TGTGCCAGGTGCCCCGGAGATTCTAATGAAAAACTGTTTTTT	CARCPGDSNEKLFF
NA	TRBV10-3	NA	TRBJ2-2	TGTGCCATCCTCACTCCCGCAGGGAAGATTGGCACCGGGGAGCTGTTTTTT	CAILTPAGKIGTGELFF
TRBD1	TRBV6-5	NA	TRBJ1-1	TGTGCCAGCAGTAAAAACAGGGGCTCTGAAGCTTTCTTT	CASSKNRGSEAFF
TRBD1	TRBV6-5	NA	TRBJ1-2	TGTGCCAGCAGGAAAGGACAGGGTTATGGCTACACCTTC	CASRKGQGYGYTF
NA	TRBV7-2	few	TRBJ1-1	TGTGCCAGCAGCTTAGTTAGGGGCACTGAAGCTTTCTTT	CASSLVRGTEAFF
NA	TRBV19	NA	TRBJ2-2	TGTGCCAGCCAGTCTCCTCCCGGGGAGCTGTTTTTT	CASQSPPGELFF
NA	TRBV11-3	NA	TRBJ2-1	TGTGCCAGCAGTCTTCACAGCACCGTCTCCTACAATGAGCAGTTCTTC	CASSLHSTVSYNEQFF
NA	TRBV9	NA	TRBJ2-3	TGTGCCAGCAGCGCTAGCACAGATACGCAGTATTTT	CASSASTDTQYF
TRBD2	TRBV6-2/TRBV6-3	NA	TRBJ2-1	TGTGCCAGCAGTGGCGCGGGGGGGATATACAATGAGCAGTTCTTC	CASSGAGGIYNEQFF
NA	TRBV28	once	TRBJ1-5	TGTGCCAGCAGTCTGGCGGGCCAGCGTGGTTCGCCCCAGCATTTT	CASSLAGQRGSPQHF
NA	TRBV6-5	NA	TRBJ2-7	TGTGCCAGCAGTTACTCGATCGTGGGGGACTTCGAGCAGTACTTC	CASSYSIVGDFEQYF
NA	TRBV6-2/TRBV6-3	NA	TRBJ1-2	TGTGCCAGCAGTTACTCGAGCGAGACTAACTATGGCTACACCTTC	CASSYSSETNYGYTF
TRBD1	TRBV27	NA	TRBJ1-5	TGTGCCAGCAGTTACACAGGGGGAAACAATCAGCCCCAGCATTTT	CASSYTGGNNQPQHF
NA	TRBV6-5	NA	TRBJ2-3	TGTGCCAGCAGTTACTTCGGGGATAGCACAGATACGCAGTATTTT	CASSYFGDSTDTQYF
TRBD1	TRBV19	few	TRBJ1-6	TGTGCCAGTAGTTCACAGGGGGCTTATAATTCACCCCTCCACTTT	CASSSQGAYNSPLHF
TRBD2	TRBV4-2	NA	TRBJ2-3	TGTGCCAGCAGCCAAGAGTCAACTTCTAGCGGGGGTGCTAGCACAGATACGCAGTATTTT	CASSQESTSSGGASTDTQYF
NA	TRBV5-1	NA	TRBJ1-1	TGCGCCAGCAGTAAAACAGGGAACGTAGTGGGTACTGAAGCTTTCTTT	CASSKTGNVVGTEAFF
NA	TRBV2	NA	TRBJ2-7	TGTGCCAGCAATGATGGGAGTCCAGTCTACGAGCAGTACTTC	CASNDGSPVYEQYF
TRBD2	TRBV5-1	NA	TRBJ2-1	TGCGCCAGCACAGGACTAGCGGGGGGGCCGAGGAAAGATGAGCAGTTCTTC	CASTGLAGGPRKDEQFF
TRBD2	TRBV10-3	NA	TRBJ2-2	TGTGCCATCGGGCCAACGCTAGCGGTTACCGGGGAGCTGTTTTTT	CAIGPTLAVTGELFF
NA	TRBV10-3	few	TRBJ1-1	TGTGCCATCAGTGAGTCGATTGGTAGAAGCGCTGAAGCTTTCTTT	CAISESIGRSAEAFF
TRBD1	TRBV10-3	NA	TRBJ1-1	TGTGCCACCTCTCCGCGCGGACAGGATAACACTGAAGCTTTCTTT	CATSPRGQDNTEAFF
TRBD2	TRBV27	NA	TRBJ2-7	TGTGCCAGCAGTTTAAGCTTAGCGGGGGTTGGGGAGCAGTACTTC	CASSLSLAGVGEQYF
NA	TRBV4-3	NA	TRBJ1-5	TGCGCCAGCAGCCAAACCGACAGACGGAATCAGCCCCAGCATTTT	CASSQTDRRNQPQHF
NA	TRBV11-2	once	TRBJ2-7	TGTGCCAGCAGCTTAGGCCGGGACTCCTACGAGCAGTACTTC	CASSLGRDSYEQYF
NA	TRBV11-3	NA	TRBJ1-1	TGTGCCAGCAGCCCCGGGGGGGCTACAAACACTGAAGCTTTCTTT	CASSPGGATNTEAFF
NA	TRBV30	NA	TRBJ1-2	TGTGCCTGGAGTGGGGGCGCGGTATATAAGGGCTACACCTTC	CAWSGGAVYKGYTF
NA	TRBV7-2	NA	TRBJ1-6	TGTGCCAGCAGCCAAGGGTTCGGGGGGAATTCACCCCTCCACTTT	CASSQGFGGNSPLHF